This TCR beta chain appears in the sequencing data of a study of response to subunit inactivated influenza vaccine. Whole-study results and caveats: Each seasonal influenza vaccination, the authors suggested, recruits few new T cells.

In regard to this clonotype: Its antigen is not identified.

The germline V and J ends were trimmed by 4 bases and 1 base, with 8 bases remaining between them. CDR1 LNHNV and CDR2 YYDKDF come from the germline V gene (reference sequence). The CDR3 is 13 residues long. TCRdb analysed the RT-PCR reads with MiXCR anew, one entry per CDR3 protein. The sample has about 530,000 distinct CDR3 sequences; 12% are singletons. Sample: PBMCs from blood, taken on the day of vaccination. The receptor was derived from a man aged 45-65 years who received an inactivated influenza vaccine. The chain couples TRBV15 to TRBJ2-7; D is tentatively TRBD1 or TRBD2 (5 bases each). The CDR3 sequence is CATSKGRSYEQYF. The CDR3 DNA follows: TGTGCCACCAGCAAGGGACGGTCCTACGAGCAGTACTTC.